These 22 T cell receptor beta chains originate from one sample sequenced in a study of cytomegalovirus exposure and HLA in healthy donors. The PCR was carried out with 60 Vbeta primers and 13 Jbeta primers. Some clones are missing from TCRdb's copy, which holds only in-frame ones; the method was immunoSEQ multiplex PCR. The table lists 160,000 or so clones, around three quarters of them singletons. Sequenced sample: PBMCs. The receptors here all came from a man aged 35 to 55 in good health and CMV-seronegative.

The V call is TRBV5-4, the J call TRBJ2-3, with 9 bases aligning to TRBD2. From germline, CDR1 is SGHNT and CDR2 YYREEE (reference sequence). The CDR3 is 17 residues long. Trimming cost V 4 bases and J 5 bases; bases outside gene matches: 14. The CDR3 DNA is TGTGCCAGCAGCCCCAGAGATAGCGGGAGAGTAGGAGATACGCAGTATTTT. Translating it yields CASSPRDSGRVGDTQYF.

The chain couples TRBV29-1 to TRBJ2-1; D is possibly TRBD2 (6 bases). The germline CDR1 and CDR2 sequences are SQVTM and ANQGSEA. The V and J ends lost 4 bases and 9 bases respectively, with 16 bases between them. The CDR3 extends over 13 amino acids. CDR3 nucleotides: TGCAGCGTTGGGCGGACACTGGGAGGTGAGCAGTTCTTC. Its protein is CSVGRTLGGEQFF.

This chain links TRBV7-9 with TRBJ2-6; D call uncertain. Deletions cut 6 bases from V and 0 bases from J, with 12 bases between. The CDR3 runs 16 residues. Germline V gene lookup returns CDR1 SEHNR and CDR2 FQNEAQ (reference sequence). CDR3 loop: CASSSISVSGANVLTF. As DNA, the CDR3 is TGTGCCAGCAGTTCAATCTCAGTCTCTGGGGCCAACGTCCTGACTTTC.

The chain employs TRBV25-1 and TRBJ1-1, with D uncertain. V was trimmed by 6 bases and J by 4 bases, leaving 12 bases between them. Germline CDR1 reads MGHDK; CDR2 reads SYGVNS. The CDR3 sequence is 13 residues long. CDR3 DNA sequence: TGTGCCAGCAGCCCCCGGGGTATCACTGAAGCTTTCTTT. Its protein is CASSPRGITEAFF.

The gene calls are TRBV7-8 and TRBJ2-7; 9 bases agree with TRBD1. J lost 7 bases, V lost 4 bases, and 11 bases had no gene match. Germline V gene data show CDR1 as SGHVS and CDR2 as FQNEAQ. The CDR3 sequence is 15 residues long. The CDR3 loop is CASSYETTGGKEQYF. CDR3 bases: TGTGCCAGCAGCTACGAGACCACAGGGGGCAAAGAGCAGTACTTC.

This clone turned up a few times. V is TRBV25-1 and J is TRBJ2-1, with 14 nucleotides matching TRBD2. The CDR3 runs 15 residues. The V and J ends lost 5 bases and 9 bases, in that order; junction bases with no gene match: 6. Germline lookup yields CDR1 MGHDK and CDR2 SYGVNS. The DNA of the CDR3 is TGTGCCAGCAGTTTCGGACTAGCGGGAGGATCTGAGCAGTTCTTC. It translates to CASSFGLAGGSEQFF. The complete variable domain, with remaining parts taken from reference TRBV25-1 and TRBJ2-1, reads EADIYQTPRYLVIGTGKKITLECSQTMGHDKMYWYQQDPGMELHLIHYSYGVNSTEKGDLSSESTVSRIRTEHFPLTLESARPSHTSQYLCASSFGLAGGSEQFFGPGTRLTVL.

The genes are TRBV6-5 and TRBJ2-2; 8 bases align to TRBD1. The germline V gene encodes CDR1 MNHEY and CDR2 SVGAGI. Trimming removed 0 bases from V and 8 bases from J; junction bases left unmatched: 8. The CDR3 runs 16 residues. The CDR3 protein is CASSYSGQGVKGELFF. The CDR3 nucleotides are TGTGCCAGCAGTTACTCCGGACAGGGAGTAAAGGGGGAGCTGTTTTTT.

About this clone: The sample has other DNA sequences that encode this CDR3 too. This chain links TRBV29-1 with TRBJ2-5, with 12 nucleotides matching TRBD1. Germline V CDR1 and CDR2: SQVTM, ANQGSEA. This CDR3 region has 13 residues. With V trimmed by 6 bases and J by 5 bases, 4 bases remained unmatched. CDR3 nucleotide sequence: TGCAGCGTCGGGACAGGGGGCTTGGAGACCCAGTACTTC. This translates into CSVGTGGLETQYF.

This clone has more than one count but fewer than ten. The junction does not match germline at one end; this may be a read error. As DNA, the CDR3 is TGTGCTAGCAGCTTAGCAGGGGGTACGCAGTATTTT. As protein: CASSLAGGTQYF. The gene calls are TRBV7-7 and TRBJ2-3, with 7 positions matching TRBD1. CDR1 is SSHAT and CDR2 is FNYEAQ in the germline V gene (reference sequence). This CDR3 has 12 residues.

The chain couples TRBV5-4 to TRBJ1-5, with TRBD1 matching over 9 bases. The length of the CDR3 is 15 residues. Germline loops: CDR1 SGHNT, CDR2 YYREEE (reference sequence). V dropped 0 bases and J dropped 6; count of bases not matched to a gene: 4. The CDR3 DNA reads TGTGCCAGCAGCTTGGGCGGGACAGGGCCTCAGCCCCAGCATTTT. Its translation: CASSLGGTGPQPQHF.

This clone was seen a handful of times. The chain is built from TRBV6-5 and TRBJ2-6; 8 bases align to TRBD1. V was clipped by 4 bases and J by 4 bases; unmatched bases: 3. CDR3 length: 15 residues. The germline V gene has CDR1 MNHEY and CDR2 SVGAGI. In nucleotides, the CDR3 is TGTGCCAGCAGTTGGACAGGGACCGGGGCCAACGTCCTGACTTTC. It encodes CASSWTGTGANVLTF.

This chain joins TRBV19 and TRBJ2-7; 9 bases fit TRBD1. The CDR3 has 14 residues. Germline assignment: CDR1 LNHDA and CDR2 SQIVND (reference sequence). The J segment lost 4 bases and the V segment lost 5 bases, leaving 6 bases of the junction unmatched. CDR3 coding DNA: TGTGCCAGTAGTTCACGGGACAGGGTGTACGAGCAGTACTTC. Its translation: CASSSRDRVYEQYF. The full variable domain, completed using reference TRBV19 and TRBJ2-7, is DGGITQSPKYLFRKEGQNVTLSCEQNLNHDAMYWYRQDPGQGLRLIYYSQIVNDFQKGDIAEGYSVSREKKESFPLTVTSAQKNPTAFYLCASSSRDRVYEQYFGPGTRLTVT.

About this clone: Its ends do not fully match the called genes, so a read error is possible. The chain couples TRBV5-5 to TRBJ2-4; TRBD1 matches at 9 bases. The CDR3 loop spans 20 amino acids. Germline V gene sequence: CDR1 SGHKS, CDR2 YYEKEE (reference sequence). Here the CDR3 reads CASSSLFRDRVSQGKNSQYF. The CDR3 nucleotides are TGTGCCAGCAGCTCTCTATTTCGGGACAGGGTATCCCAGGGCAAAAACAGTCAGTACTTC. Looking up the rest from reference TRBV5-5 and TRBJ2-4 gives the full variable domain: DAGVTQSPTHLIKTRGQQVTLRCSPISGHKSVSWYQQVLGQGPQFIFQYYEKEERGRGNFPDRFSARQFPNYSSELNVNALLLGDSALYLCASSSLFRDRVSQGKNSQYFGAGTRLSVL.

To note about this clone: The same CDR3 can be traced to other DNA sequences in this sample. The genes are TRBV19 and TRBJ1-5; no firm D call. Germline V gene lookup returns CDR1 LNHDA and CDR2 SQIVND (reference sequence). The length of the CDR3 is 15 residues. Trimming stripped 3 bases from V and 4 bases from J, with 13 bases between. DNA for the CDR3: TGTGCCAGTAGTATGGTCGGGAGAGGGAATCAGCCCCAGCATTTT. The encoded protein is CASSMVGRGNQPQHF.

This clone has a handful of counts. The V gene is TRBV2, the J gene TRBJ1-3; D is unresolved. CDR3 length: 16 residues. Germline assignment: CDR1 SNHLY and CDR2 FYNNEI. Trimming took off 2 bases at V and 0 bases at J, with 11 bases between the two ends. This CDR3 reads CASSENGPISGNTIYF. The CDR3 DNA sequence: TGTGCCAGCAGTGAAAATGGGCCGATCTCTGGAAACACCATATATTTT.

This chain uses TRBV27 with TRBJ2-2, with 9 positions matching TRBD1. J lost 6 bases, V lost 8 bases, and 10 bases had no gene match. This CDR3 contains 15 residues. CDR1 and CDR2 (germline): MNHEY, SMNVEV (reference sequence). In DNA, the CDR3 is TGTGCCAGCGGAACCTTACAGGGGGCATCCGGGGAGCTGTTTTTT. Translation: CASGTLQGASGELFF.

The chain is built from TRBV27 and TRBJ2-7; 8 nucleotides align to TRBD2. V gave up 8 bases and J gave up 4 bases; unmatched junction bases: 7. CDR3 length equals 13 residues. From germline, CDR1 is MNHEY and CDR2 SMNVEV (reference sequence). The CDR3 bases are TGTGCCAGCGCCGGGAGGGCAATTTACGAGCAGTACTTC. This encodes CASAGRAIYEQYF.

The chain employs TRBV11-3 and TRBJ1-1; weak D call: TRBD1 (6 bases). CDR1 and CDR2 (germline): SGHNT, YENEEA. Trimming took 5 bases from V and 11 from J, leaving 15 bases between them. This CDR3 comprises 12 residues. CDR3 region: CASSREGHRAFF. In DNA, the CDR3 is TGTGCCAGCAGCAGGGAGGGACACCGGGCTTTCTTT.

The V gene is TRBV4-2, the J gene TRBJ2-1; 11 positions agree with TRBD2. V gave up 1 base and J gave up 0 bases; unmatched junction bases: 11. Germline V gene sequence: CDR1 LGHNA, CDR2 YNFKEQ. The CDR3 has 20 residues. The CDR3 loop reads CASSQGIAGGFGFSYNEQFF. DNA of the CDR3: TGTGCCAGCAGCCAAGGTATAGCGGGAGGGTTCGGCTTCTCCTACAATGAGCAGTTCTTC.

J is TRBJ2-3 and V is TRBV7-8, with TRBD1 matching 7 bases. The CDR3 sequence is 15 residues long. The V segment lost 5 bases and the J segment 2 bases; nucleotides outside the gene matches: 7. Germline V lookup: CDR1 SGHVS, CDR2 FQNEAQ. The CDR3 reads CASSRRQGPTDTQYF. The CDR3 DNA is TGTGCCAGCAGCCGAAGACAGGGACCCACAGATACGCAGTATTTT.

The V and J genes are TRBV5-6 and TRBJ1-2; no reliable D call. Trimming removed 2 bases from V and 6 bases from J, with 20 bases in between. This CDR3 contains 16 residues. Germline V gene lookup returns CDR1 SGHDT and CDR2 YYEEEE. CDR3 amino acids: CASSLEVVVVGDGYTF. The CDR3 DNA sequence: TGTGCCAGCAGCTTAGAGGTGGTCGTGGTGGGAGATGGCTACACCTTC. Variable domain in full (rest from reference TRBV5-6 and TRBJ1-2): DAGVTQSPTHLIKTRGQQVTLRCSPKSGHDTVSWYQQALGQGPQFIFQYYEEEERQRGNFPDRFSGHQFPNYSSELNVNALLLGDSALYLCASSLEVVVVGDGYTFGSGTRLTVV.

This clone has a single count. V and J are TRBV28 and TRBJ1-1; D ambiguous. In germline, CDR1 is MDHEN, CDR2 SYDVKM. The CDR3 loop spans 13 amino acids. V gave up 5 bases and J gave up 0 bases, with 7 bases separating them. CDR3 sequence: CASSPTVNTEAFF. CDR3 DNA sequence: TGTGCCAGCAGTCCTACGGTGAACACTGAAGCTTTCTTT.